Each of the 26 T cell receptor beta chains below was sequenced from the same sample in a study of blood T cell repertoires in COVID-19 (dated by TCRdb to the early 2020s). Libraries came from the immunoSEQ multiplex PCR assay. Held by TCRdb, this immuneACCESS table contains in-frame sequences only and omits some clones. Under half of the omission traces to an unresolved V gene where checked; the cause of the rest is unknown. The sample yields some 110,000 clones; roughly 82% were counted once. Together, the top ten hold approximately 5% of the sample. The material sequenced was peripheral blood. The receptors derive from a human donor in a cohort sampled during active COVID-19.

V is TRBV3-1 (or the pseudogene TRBV3-2) and J is TRBJ2-7, with a possible D match to TRBD2 (5 bases). The germline CDR1 and CDR2 sequences are LGHDT and YNNKEL (reference sequence). There are 14 residues in the CDR3. Trimming took off 0 bases at V and 4 bases at J, with 10 bases between the two ends. This chain's CDR3 is CASSQEPAEYEQYF. CDR3 DNA sequence: TGTGCCAGCAGCCAAGAACCAGCGGAGTACGAGCAGTACTTC.

This chain links TRBV2 with TRBJ1-2; D uncertain. This CDR3 has 12 residues. Trimming shortened V by 3 bases and J by 8 bases, and 10 bases separated the two germline ends. CDR1 and CDR2 (germline): SNHLY, FYNNEI. The CDR3 nucleotides are TGTGCCAGCAGTGAGGCTCCGGGAGGCTACACCTTC. This translates into CASSEAPGGYTF.

The chain carries TRBV11-2 and TRBJ1-5; 8 nucleotides agree with TRBD1. With V trimmed by 6 bases and J by 7 bases, 5 bases remained unmatched. The CDR3 has 13 residues. The germline gives CDR1 SGHAT, CDR2 FQNNGV. The chain's CDR3 is CASSMDRAQPQHF. In nucleotides, the CDR3 is TGTGCCAGCAGTATGGACAGGGCGCAGCCCCAGCATTTT.

CDR3 sequence reads: CASSLAGGSIQETQYF. CDR3 in DNA: TGTGCCAGCAGCTTAGCGGGAGGCTCCATCCAAGAGACCCAGTACTTC. The rearrangement uses TRBV11-1 and TRBJ2-5; D possibly corresponds to TRBD2 (6 bases). Germline V lookup: CDR1 SGHAT, CDR2 FQDESV (reference sequence). The V end was cut by 0 bases, the J end by 1 base, with 12 bases between. CDR3 length: 16 amino acids.

The V call is TRBV5-8, the J call TRBJ1-1; D is perhaps TRBD1 (6 bases). The CDR3 runs 11 residues. CDR1 and CDR2 from the germline V gene are SGHTS and YDEGEE. V lost 1 base, J lost 10 bases, and 8 bases lay in between. The CDR3 sequence is CASSLMDRAFF. The CDR3, as DNA: TGTGCCAGCAGCTTGATGGACAGAGCTTTCTTT.

This clone was detected only once. The chain employs TRBV24-1 and TRBJ2-2; 13 bases are a match to TRBD2. V was clipped by 4 bases and J by 6 bases; unmatched bases: 13. The CDR3 totals 19 residues. Looked up from germline, CDR1 is KGHDR and CDR2 is SFDVKD. CDR3 in amino acids: CATSDPGLAGSDGSGELFF. The CDR3 coding sequence is TGTGCCACCAGTGACCCGGGACTAGCGGGGTCGGACGGGTCCGGGGAGCTGTTTTTT.

The CDR3 region is CASNGATGANEKLFF. The CDR3 coding sequence is TGTGCCAGCAATGGGGCGACGGGCGCTAATGAAAAACTGTTTTTT. The chain recombines TRBV2 with TRBJ1-4; D possibly corresponds to TRBD1 (5 bases). The CDR3 runs 15 residues. Looked up from germline, CDR1 is SNHLY and CDR2 is FYNNEI. Trimming cost V 7 bases and J 3 bases, with 15 bases left between them.

In this sample, this clone turned up once. The chain employs TRBV7-6 and TRBJ2-1, with a tentative D call TRBD1 (5 bases). The V gene lost 1 base and the J gene lost 8 bases, with 24 bases spanning the gap. CDR1 SGHVS and CDR2 FNYEAQ come from the germline V gene. The CDR3 has 18 amino acids. The CDR3 bases are TGTGCCAGCAGCTTAGAGTTCGGTGGGGCGAGTCGAGGCGATGAGCAGTTCTTC. Its translation: CASSLEFGGASRGDEQFF. Looking up the rest from reference TRBV7-6 and TRBJ2-1 gives the full variable domain: GAGVSQSPRYKVTKRGQDVALRCDPISGHVSLYWYRQALGQGPEFLTYFNYEAQQDKSGLPNDRFSAERPEGSISTLTIQRTEQRDSAMYRCASSLEFGGASRGDEQFFGPGTRLTVL.

This clone was detected a few times. The chain recombines TRBV4-3 with TRBJ2-7; D possibly corresponds to TRBD2 (5 bases). Trimming removed 0 bases at V and 4 bases at J, with 19 bases between. This CDR3 has 17 amino acids. Germline V CDR1 and CDR2: LGHNA, YSLEER. The CDR3 DNA reads TGCGCCAGCAGCCAAGATAGGAGGACTGGGCTACTGTACGAGCAGTACTTC. Protein sequence: CASSQDRRTGLLYEQYF.

This chain joins TRBV7-3 and TRBJ2-1; TRBD1 matches at 8 bases. V dropped 0 bases and J dropped 5; count of bases not matched to a gene: 6. This CDR3 is 16 amino acids long. CDR1 and CDR2 (germline): SGHTA, FQGTGA. CDR3 sequence reads: CASSLTSGTGDNEQFF. In DNA, the CDR3 is TGTGCCAGCAGCTTAACGTCCGGGACAGGAGACAATGAGCAGTTCTTC. Filled out from reference TRBV7-3 and TRBJ2-1, the complete variable domain reads GAGVSQTPSNKVTEKGKYVELRCDPISGHTALYWYRQSLGQGPEFLIYFQGTGAADDSGLPNDRFFAVRPEGSVSTLKIQRTERGDSAVYLCASSLTSGTGDNEQFFGPGTRLTVL.

This clone has just one count. The CDR3 region has the DNA TGTGCCAGCAGTTACTCGGGCCCCCAAGAGACCCAGTACTTC. This sequence encodes CASSYSGPQETQYF. The gene calls are TRBV6-5 and TRBJ2-5, with unresolved D. The V gene lost 0 bases and the J gene lost 1 base, with 6 bases spanning the gap. This CDR3 spans 14 amino acids. From germline, CDR1 is MNHEY and CDR2 SVGAGI.

The CDR3, as DNA: TGTGCCAGCAGCCAAGACATTCCAGGGCCTCTCTATGGCTACACCTTC. Translated, it gives CASSQDIPGPLYGYTF. V and J are TRBV4-2 and TRBJ1-2; TRBD1 is a possible D gene (5 bases). V was shortened by 0 bases and J by 4 bases, with 15 bases between the two germline ends. The CDR3 is 16 amino acids. The germline gives CDR1 LGHNA, CDR2 YNFKEQ.

This chain uses TRBV19 with TRBJ2-5, with D unclear. The CDR3 extends over 14 amino acids. The germline V gene has CDR1 LNHDA and CDR2 SQIVND (reference sequence). V lost 7 bases, J lost 5 bases, and 17 bases lay in between. CDR3 in amino acids: CASTSGPLEETQYF. The CDR3 DNA follows: TGTGCCAGTACCTCCGGTCCGTTGGAGGAGACCCAGTACTTC.

This chain links TRBV24-1 with TRBJ2-5, with TRBD2 matching 7 bases. This CDR3 contains 14 residues. Germline V CDR1 and CDR2: KGHDR, SFDVKD. V dropped 9 bases and J dropped 5; count of bases not matched to a gene: 11. Written as DNA, the CDR3 is TGTGCCACCCCAACCCGGGGGGTGGGGGAGACCCAGTACTTC. Its translation: CATPTRGVGETQYF.

CDR3 nucleotides: TGTGCCAGCAGTCGGGACTACACTGAAGCTTTCTTT. This codes for CASSRDYTEAFF. The chain is built from TRBV6-6 and TRBJ1-1; weak D call: TRBD1 (5 bases). Germline V gene lookup returns CDR1 MNHNY and CDR2 SVGAGI (reference sequence). V lost 5 bases and J lost 3, with 7 bases in between. The CDR3 covers 12 residues.

The rearrangement links TRBV19 to TRBJ2-1; 8 nucleotides line up with TRBD2. The CDR3 is 16 amino acids. Trimming at V came to 2 bases and at J to 2 bases, leaving 5 bases not matched to a gene. From germline, CDR1 is LNHDA and CDR2 SQIVND (reference sequence). CDR3 protein: CASSILAGDTYNEQFF. The DNA for the CDR3 is TGTGCCAGTAGTATACTAGCGGGTGACACCTACAATGAGCAGTTCTTC. Complete variable domain (other parts from reference TRBV19 and TRBJ2-1): DGGITQSPKYLFRKEGQNVTLSCEQNLNHDAMYWYRQDPGQGLRLIYYSQIVNDFQKGDIAEGYSVSREKKESFPLTVTSAQKNPTAFYLCASSILAGDTYNEQFFGPGTRLTVL.

The chain combines TRBV7-8 with TRBJ2-7, with D tentatively TRBD2 (6 bases). The CDR3 spans 15 residues. From germline, CDR1 is SGHVS and CDR2 FQNEAQ. V gave up 3 bases and J gave up 3 bases, with 15 bases separating them. The CDR3 here is CASSLLRGIVYEQYF. In DNA, the CDR3 is TGTGCCAGCAGCTTGCTTCGCGGGATAGTCTACGAGCAGTACTTC.

The rearrangement links TRBV7-2 to TRBJ1-2, with D possibly being TRBD1 (6 bases). This CDR3 contains 15 residues. Per germline, CDR1 SGHTA and CDR2 FQGNSA. V lost 1 base to trimming and J lost 3 bases, with 12 bases between them. CDR3 nucleotides: TGTGCCAGCAGCTTAGGCAGACAGGATTACTATGGCTACACCTTC. Its translation: CASSLGRQDYYGYTF.

The V and J genes are TRBV6-5 and TRBJ2-2, with 7 positions matching TRBD2. Looked up from germline, CDR1 is MNHEY and CDR2 is SVGAGI. Trimming removed 5 bases from V and 0 bases from J; junction bases left unmatched: 3. The CDR3 is 15 amino acids. Here the CDR3 DNA reads TGTGCCAGCAGTCGAGGACTAGCGAACACCGGGGAGCTGTTTTTT. This sequence encodes CASSRGLANTGELFF.

The chain employs TRBV19 and TRBJ2-7, with 7 bases fitting TRBD1. Unmatched junction bases numbered 15, after V lost 7 bases and J lost 3 bases. CDR1 and CDR2 from the germline V gene are LNHDA and SQIVND (reference sequence). The length of the CDR3 is 16 residues. Here the CDR3 reads CASILVTGASYYEQYF. DNA of the CDR3: TGTGCCAGTATCCTCGTCACAGGGGCCTCCTACTACGAGCAGTACTTC.

This clone was detected only a few times. This rearrangement joins TRBV10-1 to TRBJ2-7, with 7 nucleotides matching TRBD2. Trimming cost V 3 bases and J 5 bases; bases outside gene matches: 4. In germline, CDR1 is WNHNN, CDR2 SYGVQD (reference sequence). This CDR3 has 13 amino acids. CDR3 bases: TGCGCCAGCAGTGATCGCCTAGCGGACGAGCAGTACTTC. It is translated as CASSDRLADEQYF.

V usage is TRBV2 and J usage is TRBJ2-7; TRBD1 matches at 12 bases. This CDR3 is 19 amino acids long. CDR1 and CDR2 from the germline V gene are SNHLY and FYNNEI. After removal of 2 bases from V and 0 bases from J, the junction contained 11 bases not matched to a gene. Here the CDR3 DNA reads TGTGCCAGCAGTGAAATCCGGGACAGGGGGCTGAAGAACTCCTACGAGCAGTACTTC. Its translation is CASSEIRDRGLKNSYEQYF.

This chain joins TRBV2 and TRBJ2-7, with 15 bases fitting TRBD2. The CDR3 loop spans 17 amino acids. With V trimmed by 2 bases and J by 7 bases, 9 bases remained unmatched. Germline CDR1 is SNHLY and CDR2 is FYNNEI. The CDR3 DNA is TGTGCCAGCAGTGAATTCACACCGGGACTAGCGGGAGGAGAGCAGTACTTC. Its translation is CASSEFTPGLAGGEQYF.

The chain is built from TRBV19 and TRBJ2-1; the match to TRBD2 covers 7 bases. The germline gives CDR1 LNHDA, CDR2 SQIVND (reference sequence). V gave up 5 bases and J gave up 4 bases; unmatched junction bases: 5. There are 14 residues in the CDR3. CDR3 DNA: TGTGCCAGTAGTTCGGAAGCGGGATACAATGAGCAGTTCTTC. This gives the protein CASSSEAGYNEQFF.

The chain uses TRBV6-5 and TRBJ2-7, with 9 bases that match TRBD2. Germline V gives CDR1 MNHEY, CDR2 SVGAGI. V trimming: 4 bases; J trimming: 1 base; junction bases outside the gene matches: 8. The CDR3 covers 16 residues. The CDR3 is CASSFRLAGVSYEQYF. The CDR3 region has the DNA TGTGCCAGCAGTTTTCGATTAGCGGGAGTTTCCTACGAGCAGTACTTC.

The chain has TRBV27 and TRBJ1-1; D unresolved. Germline V gene data show CDR1 as MNHEY and CDR2 as SMNVEV (reference sequence). Trimming pared 2 bases from V and 2 bases from J, leaving 6 bases between. The CDR3 is made up of 13 amino acids. The CDR3 here is CASSLVANTEAFF. DNA for the CDR3: TGTGCCAGCAGTTTAGTAGCAAACACTGAAGCTTTCTTT.